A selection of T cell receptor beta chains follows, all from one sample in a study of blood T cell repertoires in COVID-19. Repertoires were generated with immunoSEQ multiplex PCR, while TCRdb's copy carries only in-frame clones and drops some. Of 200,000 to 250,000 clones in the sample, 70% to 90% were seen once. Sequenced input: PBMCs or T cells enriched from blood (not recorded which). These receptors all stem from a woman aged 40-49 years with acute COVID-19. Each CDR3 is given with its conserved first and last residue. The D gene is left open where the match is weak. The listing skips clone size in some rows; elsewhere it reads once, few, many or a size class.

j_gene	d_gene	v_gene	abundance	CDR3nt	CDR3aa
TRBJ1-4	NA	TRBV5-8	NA	TGTGCCAGCAGCTTCTCTCGGGGGGATAATGAAAAACTGTTTTTT	CASSFSRGDNEKLFF
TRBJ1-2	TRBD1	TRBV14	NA	TGTGCCAGCAGACGACAGGGGCGCAGAGCTAACTATGGCTACACCTTC	CASRRQGRRANYGYTF
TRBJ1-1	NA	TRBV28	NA	TGTGCCAGCAGTTTATTGCAGGGAAAAGCTTTCTTT	CASSLLQGKAFF
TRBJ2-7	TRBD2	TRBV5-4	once	TGTGCCAGCACTCTTGGACTAGCGGGAGGGCGAGAGCAGTACTTC	CASTLGLAGGREQYF
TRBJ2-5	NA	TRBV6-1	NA	TGTGCCAGCAGTGAACCAGGCAGGGTCTGGGAGACCCAGTACTTC	CASSEPGRVWETQYF
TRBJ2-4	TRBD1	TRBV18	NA	TGTGCCAGCTCACCAGGACAGGGGGCTGTCACCAAAAACATTCAGTACTTC	CASSPGQGAVTKNIQYF
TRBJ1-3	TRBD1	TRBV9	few	TGTGCCAGCAGCGCGACAGGGGTCACCATATATTTT	CASSATGVTIYF
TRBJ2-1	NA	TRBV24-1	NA	TGTGCCACCAGTGAGCGGGCTGAGCAGTTCTTC	CATSERAEQFF
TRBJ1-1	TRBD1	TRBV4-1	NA	TGCGCCAGCAGTCGGACCCAAATAGGGGGCGGTGAAGCTTTCTTT	CASSRTQIGGGEAFF
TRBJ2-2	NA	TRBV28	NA	TGTGCCAGCAGTTCAGGGCGGCTATCGAACACCGGGGAGCTGTTTTTT	CASSSGRLSNTGELFF
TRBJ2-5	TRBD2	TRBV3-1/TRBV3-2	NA	TGTGCCAGCAGCGGGGGACTAGCGGGATCCGGGGAGACCCAGTACTTC	CASSGGLAGSGETQYF
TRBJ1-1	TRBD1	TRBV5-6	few	TGTGCCAGCAGCAAGCGACAGGGGGGCACTGAAGCTTTCTTT	CASSKRQGGTEAFF
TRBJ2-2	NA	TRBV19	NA	TGTGCCAGTAGTTCCCAGACAGGAATGGGTACCGGGGAGCTGTTTTTT	CASSSQTGMGTGELFF
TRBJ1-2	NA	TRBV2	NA	TGTGCCAGCAGTCTGACCTGGACAGTCTATGGCTACACCTTC	CASSLTWTVYGYTF
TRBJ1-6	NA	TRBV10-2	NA	TGCGCCAGCAGTGAGTGGCAGGGGATTTACGGTCTTAATTCACCCCTCCACTTT	CASSEWQGIYGLNSPLHF
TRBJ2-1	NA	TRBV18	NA	TGTGCCAGCTCCCCCGCCGGGATCTACAATGAGCAGTTCTTC	CASSPAGIYNEQFF
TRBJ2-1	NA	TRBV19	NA	TGTGCCAGTAGTATAGGGGGCCTTGGCCCCTACAATGAGCAGTTCTTC	CASSIGGLGPYNEQFF
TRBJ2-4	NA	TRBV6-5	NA	TGTGCCAGCAGTTTACAGGGATCCGGAAACATTCAGTACTTC	CASSLQGSGNIQYF
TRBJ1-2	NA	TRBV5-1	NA	TGCGCCAGCAGCTTCGTAAGCTCTAACTATGGCTACACCTTC	CASSFVSSNYGYTF
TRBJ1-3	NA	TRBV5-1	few	TGCGCCAGCAGCTGGGACATCTCTGGAAACACCATATATTTT	CASSWDISGNTIYF
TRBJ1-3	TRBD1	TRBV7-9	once	TGTGCCAGCAGCACCGCACCCAGGGGGCGCGGAAACACCATATATTTT	CASSTAPRGRGNTIYF
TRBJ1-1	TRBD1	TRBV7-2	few	TGTGCCAGCAGCTTGGGGACAGGCCGTTCTGAAGCTTTCTTT	CASSLGTGRSEAFF
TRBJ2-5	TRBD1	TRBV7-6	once	TGTGCCAGCAGCCGTCCGGGACAGGGGATTTTTGAAGAGACCCAGTACTTC	CASSRPGQGIFEETQYF
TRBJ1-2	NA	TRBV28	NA	TGTGCCAGCAGTCCCCCGAGGAGGAGCTATGGCTACACCTTC	CASSPPRRSYGYTF
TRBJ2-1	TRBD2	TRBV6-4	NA	TGTGCCAGCAGTGACTCGACTAGCCGCTCCTACAATGAGCAGTTCTTC	CASSDSTSRSYNEQFF
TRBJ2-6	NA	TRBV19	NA	TGTGCCAGTAGTACGGCGGCAAGCTCTGGGGCCAACGTCCTGACTTTC	CASSTAASSGANVLTF
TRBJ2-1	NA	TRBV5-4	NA	TGTGCCAGCAGCTTGTCTAGCAGCTCCTACAATGAGCAGTTCTTC	CASSLSSSSYNEQFF
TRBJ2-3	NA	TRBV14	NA	TGTGCCAGCAGCCTGGGCCCGGGACACCTTAGCACAGATACGCAGTATTTT	CASSLGPGHLSTDTQYF
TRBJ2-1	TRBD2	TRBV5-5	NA	TGTGCCAGCAGCTTCCTAGCGGGACGTTCCTACAATGAGCAGTTCTTC	CASSFLAGRSYNEQFF
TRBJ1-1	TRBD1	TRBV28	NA	TGTGCCAGCAGCAGCTTTTGGCAGGGGGCTTCTGAAGCTTTCTTT	CASSSFWQGASEAFF
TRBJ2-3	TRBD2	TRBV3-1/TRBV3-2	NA	TGTGCCAGCAGCCAAGAAAGCGGGAGTGATACGCAGTATTTT	CASSQESGSDTQYF
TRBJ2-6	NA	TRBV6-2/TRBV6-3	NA	TGTGCCAGCAGTTACTCCCACGGCAGGGTTTCTGGGGCCAACGTCCTGACTTTC	CASSYSHGRVSGANVLTF
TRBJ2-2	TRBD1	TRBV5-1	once	TGCGCCAGCAGCTTGCGGGACAGGAACACCGGGGAGCTGTTTTTT	CASSLRDRNTGELFF
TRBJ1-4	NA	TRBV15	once	TGTGCCACCAGCAGGGACAGAGCAACTAATGAAAAACTGTTTTTT	CATSRDRATNEKLFF
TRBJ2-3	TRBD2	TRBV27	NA	TGTGCCAGCGTCAGCGGGGGGCGCCCAGATACGCAGTATTTT	CASVSGGRPDTQYF
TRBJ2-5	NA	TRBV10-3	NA	TGTGCCATCAGACACAGGGTTGGAGAGACCCAGTACTTC	CAIRHRVGETQYF
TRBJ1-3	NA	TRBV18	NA	TGTGCCAGCTCACCACCAGGGGCTGGAAACACCATATATTTT	CASSPPGAGNTIYF
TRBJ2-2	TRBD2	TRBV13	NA	TGTGCCAGCAGCCCCGGACTAGCGGGAGCGGGGACCGGGGAGCTGTTTTTT	CASSPGLAGAGTGELFF
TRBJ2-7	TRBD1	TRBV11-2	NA	TGTGCCAGCAGCACTGTCTCGGACAGGGCCGCCTACGAGCAGTACTTC	CASSTVSDRAAYEQYF
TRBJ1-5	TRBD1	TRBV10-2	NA	TGCGCCACCGGGACAGGCAATCAGCCCCAGCATTTT	CATGTGNQPQHF
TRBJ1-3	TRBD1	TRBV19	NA	TGTGCCAGTAGTCCCGGACAGGGATTCTCTGGAAACACCATATATTTT	CASSPGQGFSGNTIYF
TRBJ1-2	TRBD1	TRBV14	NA	TGTGCCAGCAGCCAGACGGGACAGGCCTTCTATGGCTACACCTTC	CASSQTGQAFYGYTF
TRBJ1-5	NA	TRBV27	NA	TGTGCCAGCAGTTTACGGGGGATAAGTCAGCCCCAGCATTTT	CASSLRGISQPQHF
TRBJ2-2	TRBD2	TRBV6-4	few	TGTGCCAGCAGTTTCTCTAGCGGGAGAGGGCCCGGGGAGCTGTTTTTT	CASSFSSGRGPGELFF
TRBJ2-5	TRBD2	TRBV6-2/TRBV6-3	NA	TGTGCCAGCCGCCGGGGGGGCGGGGTGACCCAGTACTTC	CASRRGGGVTQYF
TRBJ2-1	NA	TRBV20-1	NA	TGCAGTGCTAGTCTCCGATCTGGAGGGTCCTACAATGAGCAGTTCTTC	CSASLRSGGSYNEQFF
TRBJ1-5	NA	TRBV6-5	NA	TGTGCCAGCAGTTACGACAGCCCCTATAGCAATCAGCCCCAGCATTTT	CASSYDSPYSNQPQHF
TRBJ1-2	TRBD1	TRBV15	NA	TGTGCCACCAGCCGATCGGACAGGCCCGTCACCTATGGCTACACCTTC	CATSRSDRPVTYGYTF
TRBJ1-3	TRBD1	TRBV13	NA	TGTGCCAGCAGCTTGGGGACAGTTCGAAACACCATATATTTT	CASSLGTVRNTIYF
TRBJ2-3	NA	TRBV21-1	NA	TGTGCCAGCAGCAAAGTTGGCGGGAGAATGACAGATACGCAGTATTTT	CASSKVGGRMTDTQYF
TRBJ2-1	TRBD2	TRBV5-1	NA	TGCGCCAGCAGCGTGACTAGCGGGAGAGGAGGTGAGCAGTTCTTC	CASSVTSGRGGEQFF
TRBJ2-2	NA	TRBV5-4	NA	TGTGCCAGCAGCGCTAGCCTAAACACCGGGGAGCTGTTTTTT	CASSASLNTGELFF
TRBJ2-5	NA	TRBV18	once	TGTGCCAGCTCACCACCGGTAATAGTCAAGGGGGAGACCCAGTACTTC	CASSPPVIVKGETQYF